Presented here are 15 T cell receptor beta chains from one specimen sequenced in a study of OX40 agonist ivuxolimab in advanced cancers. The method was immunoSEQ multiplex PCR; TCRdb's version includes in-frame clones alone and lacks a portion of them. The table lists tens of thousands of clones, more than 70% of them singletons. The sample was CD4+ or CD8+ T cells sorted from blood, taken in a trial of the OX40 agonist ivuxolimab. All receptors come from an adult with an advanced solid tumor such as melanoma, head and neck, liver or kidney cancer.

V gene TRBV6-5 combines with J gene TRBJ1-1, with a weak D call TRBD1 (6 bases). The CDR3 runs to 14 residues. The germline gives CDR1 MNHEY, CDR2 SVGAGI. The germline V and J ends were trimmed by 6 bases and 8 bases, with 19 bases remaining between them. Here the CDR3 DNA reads TGTGCCAGCAGCCACCCCTACAGGGAAGCCGAAGCTTTCTTT. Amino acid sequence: CASSHPYREAEAFF.

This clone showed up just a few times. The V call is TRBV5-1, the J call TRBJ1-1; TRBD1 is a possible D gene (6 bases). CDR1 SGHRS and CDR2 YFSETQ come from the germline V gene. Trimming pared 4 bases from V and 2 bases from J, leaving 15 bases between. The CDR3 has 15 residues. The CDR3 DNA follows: TGCGCCAGCAGCGCCATGGACAGTTCCAACACTGAAGCTTTCTTT. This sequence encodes CASSAMDSSNTEAFF.

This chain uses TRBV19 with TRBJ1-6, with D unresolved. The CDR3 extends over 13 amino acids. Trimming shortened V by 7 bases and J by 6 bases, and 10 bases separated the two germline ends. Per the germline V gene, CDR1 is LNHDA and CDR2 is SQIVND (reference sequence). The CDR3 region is CASTGRGNSPLHF. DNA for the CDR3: TGTGCCAGTACTGGACGGGGTAATTCACCCCTCCACTTT.

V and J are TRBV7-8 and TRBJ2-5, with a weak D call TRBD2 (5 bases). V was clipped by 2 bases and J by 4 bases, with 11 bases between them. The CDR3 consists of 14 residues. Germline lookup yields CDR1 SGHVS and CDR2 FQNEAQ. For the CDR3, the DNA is TGTGCCAGCAGCTTACGAGGGAGCAGAGAGACCCAGTACTTC. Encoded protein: CASSLRGSRETQYF. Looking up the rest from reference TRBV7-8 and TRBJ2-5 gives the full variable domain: GAGVSQSPRYKVAKRGQDVALRCDPISGHVSLFWYQQALGQGPEFLTYFQNEAQLDKSGLPSDRFFAERPEGSVSTLKIQRTQQEDSAVYLCASSLRGSRETQYFGPGTRLLVL.

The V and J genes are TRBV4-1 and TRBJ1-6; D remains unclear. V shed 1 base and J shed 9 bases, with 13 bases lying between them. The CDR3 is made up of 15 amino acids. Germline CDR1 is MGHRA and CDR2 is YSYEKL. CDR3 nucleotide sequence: TGCGCCAGCAGCCAAGGTACCGGGATAGGTTCACCCCTCCACTTT. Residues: CASSQGTGIGSPLHF.

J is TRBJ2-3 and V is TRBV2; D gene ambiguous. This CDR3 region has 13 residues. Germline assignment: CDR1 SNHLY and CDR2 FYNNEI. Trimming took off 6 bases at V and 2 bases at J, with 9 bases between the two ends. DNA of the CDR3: TGTGCCAGCAGCGGCGGATACACAGATACGCAGTATTTT. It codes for CASSGGYTDTQYF.

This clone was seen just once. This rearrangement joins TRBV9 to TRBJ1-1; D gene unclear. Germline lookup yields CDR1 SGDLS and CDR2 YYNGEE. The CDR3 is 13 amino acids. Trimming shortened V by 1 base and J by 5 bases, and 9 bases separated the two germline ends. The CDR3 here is CASSVQAGTEAFF. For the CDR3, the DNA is TGTGCCAGCAGCGTACAGGCGGGGACTGAAGCTTTCTTT.

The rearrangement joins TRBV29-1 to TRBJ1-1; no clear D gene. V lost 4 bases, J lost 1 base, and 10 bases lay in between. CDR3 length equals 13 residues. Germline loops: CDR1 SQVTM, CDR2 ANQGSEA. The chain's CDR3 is CSVGNWSNTEAFF. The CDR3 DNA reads TGCAGCGTTGGAAACTGGTCGAACACTGAAGCTTTCTTT.

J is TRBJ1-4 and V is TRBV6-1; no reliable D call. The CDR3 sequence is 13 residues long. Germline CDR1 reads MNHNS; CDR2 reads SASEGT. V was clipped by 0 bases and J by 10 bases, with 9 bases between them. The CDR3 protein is CASSEASERKLFF. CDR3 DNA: TGTGCCAGCAGTGAAGCCTCGGAGAGAAAACTGTTTTTT.

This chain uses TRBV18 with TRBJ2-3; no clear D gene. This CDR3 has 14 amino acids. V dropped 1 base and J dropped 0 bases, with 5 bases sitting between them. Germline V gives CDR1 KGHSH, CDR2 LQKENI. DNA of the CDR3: TGTGCCAGCTCACCACTACAGAGCACAGATACGCAGTATTTT. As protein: CASSPLQSTDTQYF.

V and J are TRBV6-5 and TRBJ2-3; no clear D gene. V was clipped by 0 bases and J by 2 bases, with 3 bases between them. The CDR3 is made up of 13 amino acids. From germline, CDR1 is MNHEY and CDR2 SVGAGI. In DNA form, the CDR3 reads TGTGCCAGCAGTTACTCGCCCACAGATACGCAGTATTTT. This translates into CASSYSPTDTQYF.

CDR3 bases: TGTGCCAGCAGCCACCTGACCTACGAGCAGTACTTC. Translation gives CASSHLTYEQYF. V usage is TRBV9 and J usage is TRBJ2-7, with no clear D. V lost 4 bases and J lost 2, with 7 bases in between. This CDR3 is 12 amino acids long. CDR1 and CDR2 from the germline V gene are SGDLS and YYNGEE.

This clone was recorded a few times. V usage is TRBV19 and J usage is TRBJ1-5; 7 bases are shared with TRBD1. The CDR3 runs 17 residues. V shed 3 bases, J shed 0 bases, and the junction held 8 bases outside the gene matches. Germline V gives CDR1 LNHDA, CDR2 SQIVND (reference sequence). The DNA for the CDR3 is TGTGCCAGTAGTATGATGCAGGGGGGGTATAGCAATCAGCCCCAGCATTTT. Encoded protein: CASSMMQGGYSNQPQHF.

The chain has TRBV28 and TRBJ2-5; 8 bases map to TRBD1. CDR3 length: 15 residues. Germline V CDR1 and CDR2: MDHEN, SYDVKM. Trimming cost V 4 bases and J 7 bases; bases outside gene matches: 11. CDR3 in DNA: TGTGCCAGCAGTTCAGAACAGGGGGAGAGTGGGACCCAGTACTTC. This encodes CASSSEQGESGTQYF.

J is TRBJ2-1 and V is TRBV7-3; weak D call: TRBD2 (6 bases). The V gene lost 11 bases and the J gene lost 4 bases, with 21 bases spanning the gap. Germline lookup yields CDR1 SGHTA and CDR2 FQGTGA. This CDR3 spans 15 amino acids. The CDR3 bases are TGTGCCCCCCGTTCGTATCCTAGCGTATACAATGAGCAGTTCTTC. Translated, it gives CAPRSYPSVYNEQFF.